The T cell receptor (beta chain) under discussion was sequenced for a study of response to subunit inactivated influenza vaccine. Many counts were recorded for this clonotype. TCRdb passed the RT-PCR reads through MiXCR, listing each CDR3 protein once. This table holds roughly 550,000 distinct CDR3 sequences, less than 25% found once. CDR1 is DFQATT, CDR2 SNEGSKA, per germline (reference sequence). The CDR3 is 15 residues long. Trimming left V 6 bases short and J 2 bases short, with 19 bases between. This same sample was also part of a study on T cells expressing NK-cell markers. That report adds: TCR beta libraries carry UMIs added by 5'RACE template switching. Repertoire data for TCR beta were derived from sorted T cells (CD3+CD56+NKG2C+, CD3+CD56+NKG2C- and CD3+CD56-NKG2C+).

J is TRBJ2-5 and V is TRBV20-1, with a tentative D call TRBD2 (7 bases). This TCR came from a man aged 50 to 59 who received an inactivated influenza vaccine. The sequenced sample was CD4+ T cells sorted from PBMCs, obtained 11 to 12 days after vaccination. CDR3 DNA: TGCAGTGCCCCCGCGGGGGCAGGACCTCAAGAGACCCAGTACTTC. Protein: CSAPAGAGPQETQYF.